The 21 T cell receptor beta chains reported below all come from one sample, sequenced in a study of human T cells and chemical hapten exposure. From the RACE reads, TCRdb called clonotypes with MiXCR, one entry per CDR3 protein. The sample lists approximately 79,000 distinct CDR3 sequences, about 9% occurring once. Time point: pre-sensitization, week 0. The treatment denotes: therapeutic diphenylcyclopropenone sensitization with weekly scalp DPC. The sequenced sample was whole blood, obtained in connection with sensitization to the hapten diphenylcyclopropenone (DPC). The receptors stem from a man aged 35-49 years with alopecia areata. Some clones in this sample may be carry-over from other donors' samples.

The V gene is TRBV14, the J gene TRBJ1-1; maybe TRBD1 (6 bases). The CDR3 consists of 13 residues. V was pared by 3 bases and J by 6 bases, with 11 bases between. CDR1 and CDR2 (germline): SGHDN, FVKESK. The CDR3 region has the DNA TGTGCCAGCAGCCACGGGACATCGGCTGAAGCTTTCTTT. Translating gives CASSHGTSAEAFF. Full variable domain (remainder filled in from reference TRBV14 and TRBJ1-1): EAGVTQFPSHSVIEKGQTVTLRCDPISGHDNLYWYRRVMGKEIKFLLHFVKESKQDESGMPNNRFLAERTGGTYSTLKVQPAELEDSGVYFCASSHGTSAEAFFGQGTRLTVV.

This clonotype was counted a few times. The rearrangement uses TRBV30 and TRBJ2-2; 12 nucleotides line up with TRBD2. After removal of 2 bases from V and 7 bases from J, the junction contained 5 bases not matched to a gene. Germline CDR1 GTSNPN, CDR2 SVGIG (reference sequence). The CDR3 has 15 amino acids. The CDR3 here is CAWSYTSGRSGELFF. Here the CDR3 DNA reads TGTGCCTGGAGTTATACTAGCGGGAGGAGCGGGGAGCTGTTTTTT. Filled out from reference TRBV30 and TRBJ2-2, the complete variable domain reads SQTIHQWPATLVQPVGSPLSLECTVEGTSNPNLYWYRQAAGRGLQLLFYSVGIGQISSEVPQNLSASRPQDRQFILSSKKLLLSDSGFYLCAWSYTSGRSGELFFGEGSRLTVL.

This clonotype came up many times. CDR3 bases: TGTGCCAGCATCACTCCCACCGGGACAGGGCCCACTGAAGCTTTCTTT. This sequence encodes CASITPTGTGPTEAFF. V and J are TRBV6-6 and TRBJ1-1, with 9 bases identical to TRBD1. The germline gives CDR1 MNHNY, CDR2 SVGAGI (reference sequence). After removal of 7 bases from V and 4 bases from J, the junction contained 13 bases not matched to a gene. This CDR3 contains 16 residues.

V is TRBV6-6 and J is TRBJ2-7; D is possibly TRBD1 (6 bases). Germline V gene lookup returns CDR1 MNHNY and CDR2 SVGAGI (reference sequence). V gave up 5 bases and J gave up 2 bases, with 16 bases separating them. The CDR3 length is 15 residues. Written as DNA, the CDR3 is TGTGCCAGCAGTGGGGAGTCAGGGGCCGCCTACGAGCAGTACGTC. Translation gives CASSGESGAAYEQYV.

The table lists this clonotype with many counts. The J gene is TRBJ2-7, the V gene TRBV6-6; D ambiguous. Per the germline V gene, CDR1 is MNHNY and CDR2 is SVGAGI (reference sequence). V was pared by 2 bases and J by 13 bases, with 18 bases between. The CDR3 is made up of 13 amino acids. CDR3 in amino acids: CASSYGESLDLYF. DNA for the CDR3: TGTGCCAGCAGTTACGGGGAAAGCCTAGATTTATACTTC.

This clonotype has at least ten counts. The genes are TRBV29-1 and TRBJ2-6; D is unresolved. Germline CDR1 is SQVTM and CDR2 is ANQGSEA. The CDR3 consists of 15 residues. V lost 0 bases and J lost 1, with 7 bases in between. The CDR3 sequence: CSVEEVGSGANVLTF. CDR3 in DNA: TGCAGCGTTGAAGAAGTAGGTTCTGGGGCCAACGTCCTGACTTTC.

This clonotype was seen more than once but under ten times. The chain combines TRBV4-2 with TRBJ1-1; TRBD1 aligns across 9 bases. This CDR3 has 21 residues. With 3 bases clipped from V and 1 base from J, the junction kept 21 bases outside the gene matches. The germline gives CDR1 LGHNA, CDR2 YNFKEQ. The CDR3 loop reads CASSHLGRGTGLIGENTEAFF. CDR3 sequence (DNA): TGTGCCAGCAGCCATCTTGGTAGGGGGACAGGGTTAATAGGGGAGAACACTGAAGCTTTCTTT.

The chain has TRBV7-3 and TRBJ1-1, with D possibly being TRBD1 (6 bases). CDR1 and CDR2 from the germline V gene are SGHTA and FQGTGA. The CDR3 totals 13 residues. V lost 6 bases and J 2 bases, leaving 10 bases between the germline ends. In DNA, the CDR3 is TGTGCCAGCAGGACAGGTCTTAACACTGAAGCTTTCTTT. Encoded protein: CASRTGLNTEAFF.

The J gene is TRBJ2-6, the V gene TRBV6-6; TRBD1 matches at 9 bases. Looked up from germline, CDR1 is MNHNY and CDR2 is SVGAGI (reference sequence). J lost 0 bases, V lost 5 bases, and 8 bases had no gene match. CDR3 size: 18 residues. CDR3 protein: CASSRTTGGSSGANVLTF. In DNA, the CDR3 is TGTGCCAGCAGTCGTACGACAGGGGGTAGCTCTGGGGCCAACGTCCTGACTTTC.

The chain carries TRBV18 and TRBJ2-7; 10 nucleotides align to TRBD2. Germline-derived CDR1 and CDR2 are KGHSH and LQKENI. This CDR3 contains 13 residues. V lost 1 base to trimming and J lost 6 bases; unmatched junction nucleotides: 0. The CDR3 DNA reads as TGTGCCAGCTCACCACTAGCGGGAGGCGAGCAGTACGTC. Translated, it gives CASSPLAGGEQYV.

This chain joins TRBV10-3 and TRBJ2-7; 8 positions match TRBD2. The junction had 8 bases not matched to a gene; V was cut back by 10 bases and J by 6 bases. The germline V gene has CDR1 ENHRY and CDR2 SYGVKD. The CDR3 is made up of 12 amino acids. The CDR3 sequence is CATRLASGEQYV. For the CDR3, the DNA is TGTGCCACCAGACTAGCGTCGGGCGAGCAGTACGTC.

This clonotype was recorded many times. The CDR3 here is CASSLMDRGLMNTEAFF. The DNA for the CDR3 is TGCGCCAGCAGCCTAATGGACAGGGGGCTCATGAACACTGAAGCTTTCTTT. The J gene is TRBJ1-1, the V gene TRBV5-1; 11 bases map to TRBD1. This CDR3 spans 17 amino acids. V trimming: 4 bases; J trimming: 0 bases; junction bases outside the gene matches: 8. Germline CDR1 reads SGHRS; CDR2 reads YFSETQ.

V usage is TRBV19 and J usage is TRBJ1-6; TRBD1 might be the D (6 bases). V was cut by 10 bases and J by 3 bases, with 16 bases left in between. The CDR3 totals 15 residues. CDR1 is LNHDA and CDR2 is SQIVND in the germline V gene (reference sequence). This CDR3 reads CATNEGGGYNSPLHF. Here the CDR3 DNA reads TGTGCCACCAACGAAGGGGGTGGCTATAATTCACCCCTCCACTTT.

This clonotype has ten or more counts. The V and J genes are TRBV29-1 and TRBJ2-7; TRBD2 matches at 9 bases. CDR1 SQVTM and CDR2 ANQGSEA come from the germline V gene. There are 11 residues in the CDR3. The CDR3 sequence is CSVREGLEQYF. The CDR3 bases are TGCAGTGTGCGGGAGGGCCTCGAGCAGTACTTC.

Turning to this clonotype: A read error may explain this, as a much larger clone is one base away. The chain has TRBV4-2 and TRBJ1-3; TRBD1 agrees at 7 bases. This CDR3 comprises 16 residues. Germline CDR1 is LGHNA and CDR2 is YNFKEQ. As DNA, the CDR3 is TGTGCCAGCAGACAAGATGAAACAGGGGTTCGAAACACCATATATTTT. Protein product: CASRQDETGVRNTIYF.

This chain connects TRBV5-1 to TRBJ2-3; 10 bases match TRBD2. This CDR3 region has 16 residues. Unmatched junction bases numbered 3, after V lost 0 bases and J lost 2 bases. CDR1 and CDR2 (germline): SGHRS, YFSETQ. CDR3 sequence reads: CASSLAGTSDTDTQYF. CDR3 DNA sequence: TGCGCCAGCAGCTTGGCCGGGACTAGCGACACAGATACGCAGTATTTT.

This clonotype was seen a few times. This chain joins TRBV5-4 and TRBJ2-2; no clear D. The ends were cut back, 1 base at V and 4 bases at J, with 11 bases in the middle. Germline CDR1 SGHNT, CDR2 YYREEE (reference sequence). CDR3 length equals 15 residues. The CDR3 loop is CASSLLGLGTGELFF. CDR3 in DNA: TGTGCCAGCAGCTTGTTGGGGTTGGGCACCGGGGAGCTGTTTTTT.

The DNA for the CDR3 is TGTGCCAGCAGTTACTCGCGGGTTACCTACGAGCAGTACTTC. The encoded protein is CASSYSRVTYEQYF. J is TRBJ2-7 and V is TRBV6-5; tentatively, D is TRBD2 (5 bases). Germline-derived CDR1 and CDR2 are MNHEY and SVGAGI. The germline V and J ends were trimmed by 0 bases and 2 bases, with 8 bases remaining between them. The CDR3 length is 14 residues.

This clonotype turned up a few times. This chain joins TRBV7-2 and TRBJ1-1; 10 bases are a match to TRBD1. The V segment lost 4 bases and the J segment 6 bases; nucleotides outside the gene matches: 11. From germline, CDR1 is SGHTA and CDR2 FQGNSA. This CDR3 comprises 16 residues. Here the CDR3 reads CASSSGSVGQGAEAFF. Here the CDR3 DNA reads TGTGCCAGCAGCTCCGGTTCGGTAGGACAGGGGGCTGAAGCTTTCTTT.

The chain is built from TRBV3-1 and TRBJ2-1; D may correspond to TRBD1 or TRBD2 (5 bases each). This CDR3 contains 14 residues. V lost 5 bases to trimming and J lost 7 bases, with 15 bases between them. The germline gives CDR1 LGHDT, CDR2 YNNKEL (reference sequence). The CDR3 nucleotides read TGTGCCAGCAGCGTGAGGGGAGCTCGGAATGAGCAGTTCTTC. This translates into CASSVRGARNEQFF.

The chain links TRBV7-9 to TRBJ1-2; D unresolved. This CDR3 comprises 14 residues. Trimming took off 1 base at V and 4 bases at J, with 10 bases between the two ends. Germline loops: CDR1 SEHNR, CDR2 FQNEAQ (reference sequence). The CDR3 spells CASSLGTSLYGYTF. In nucleotides, the CDR3 is TGTGCCAGCAGCTTAGGAACCAGCCTCTATGGCTACACCTTC.